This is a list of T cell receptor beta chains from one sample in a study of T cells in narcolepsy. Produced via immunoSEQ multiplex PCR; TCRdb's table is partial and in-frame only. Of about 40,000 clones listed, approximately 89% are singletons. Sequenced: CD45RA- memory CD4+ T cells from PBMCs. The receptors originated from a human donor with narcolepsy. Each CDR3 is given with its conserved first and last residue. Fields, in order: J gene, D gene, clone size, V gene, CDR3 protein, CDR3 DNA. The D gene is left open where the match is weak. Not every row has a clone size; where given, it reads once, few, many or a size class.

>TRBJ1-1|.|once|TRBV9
CASRATAVPGTEAFF
TGTGCCAGCAGGGCAACAGCTGTACCAGGCACTGAAGCTTTCTTT
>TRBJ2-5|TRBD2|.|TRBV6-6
CASSYGGGKETQYF
TGTGCCAGCAGTTACGGCGGGGGTAAAGAGACCCAGTACTTC
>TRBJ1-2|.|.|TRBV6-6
CASIPPGVDYGYTF
TGTGCCAGCATCCCACCGGGGGTGGACTATGGCTACACCTTC
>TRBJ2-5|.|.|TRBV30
CALGARETQYF
TGTGCCCTAGGGGCCCGGGAGACCCAGTACTTC
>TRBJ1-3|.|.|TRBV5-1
CASSLTGTVTGNTIYF
TGCGCCAGCAGCTTGACCGGGACCGTCACTGGAAACACCATATATTTT
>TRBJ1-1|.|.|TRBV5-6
CASIVDFFEGIANTEAFF
TGTGCCAGCATCGTCGACTTCTTCGAGGGAATTGCGAACACTGAAGCTTTCTTT
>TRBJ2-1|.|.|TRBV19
CASIPRGAGSSYNEQFF
TGTGCCAGTATCCCTCGAGGGGCAGGAAGCTCCTACAATGAGCAGTTCTTC
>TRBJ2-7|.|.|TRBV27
CASRPFRGASYEQYF
TGTGCCAGCAGACCGTTCCGGGGGGCTTCCTACGAGCAGTACTTC
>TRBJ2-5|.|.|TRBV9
CASSLQETQYF
TGTGCCAGCAGCCTCCAAGAGACCCAGTACTTC
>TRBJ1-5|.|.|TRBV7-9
CASSLAGGNQPQHF
TGTGCCAGCAGCTTAGCTGGAGGGAATCAGCCCCAGCATTTT
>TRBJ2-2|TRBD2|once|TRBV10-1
CASSEPGLAGGQTGELFF
TGCGCCAGCAGTGAGCCGGGACTAGCGGGAGGGCAAACCGGGGAGCTGTTTTTT
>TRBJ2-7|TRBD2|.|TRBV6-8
CASSAGTSTVEAYF
TGTGCCAGCAGTGCCGGGACTAGTACCGTCGAAGCGTACTTC
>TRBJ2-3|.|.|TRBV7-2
CASSSARGQSDTQYF
TGTGCCAGCAGCTCCGCCAGAGGGCAGAGTGATACGCAGTATTTT
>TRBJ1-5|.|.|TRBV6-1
CASSELGTPPPQHF
TGTGCCAGCAGTGAGCTGGGGACCCCCCCTCCCCAGCATTTT
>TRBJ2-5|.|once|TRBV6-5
CASSYGEETQYF
TGTGCCAGCAGTTACGGGGAGGAGACCCAGTACTTC
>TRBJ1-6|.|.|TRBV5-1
CASRLTTGSLINSPLHF
TGCGCCAGCAGGCTTACGACAGGTAGCCTAATTAATTCACCCCTCCACTTT
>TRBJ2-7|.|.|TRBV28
CASSASSYEQYF
TGTGCCAGCAGTGCCAGCTCCTACGAGCAGTACTTC
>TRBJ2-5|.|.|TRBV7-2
CASSLGIAEETQYF
TGTGCCAGCAGCTTAGGAATAGCGGAAGAGACCCAGTACTTC
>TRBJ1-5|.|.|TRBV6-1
CASSNRDGNQPQHF
TGTGCCAGCAGTAACCGGGACGGGAATCAGCCCCAGCATTTT
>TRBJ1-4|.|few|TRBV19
CASSTGVTTNEKLFF
TGTGCCAGTAGTACAGGTGTTACAACTAATGAAAAACTGTTTTTT
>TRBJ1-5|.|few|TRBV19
CATGSQPQHF
TGTGCCACCGGGAGTCAGCCCCAGCATTTT